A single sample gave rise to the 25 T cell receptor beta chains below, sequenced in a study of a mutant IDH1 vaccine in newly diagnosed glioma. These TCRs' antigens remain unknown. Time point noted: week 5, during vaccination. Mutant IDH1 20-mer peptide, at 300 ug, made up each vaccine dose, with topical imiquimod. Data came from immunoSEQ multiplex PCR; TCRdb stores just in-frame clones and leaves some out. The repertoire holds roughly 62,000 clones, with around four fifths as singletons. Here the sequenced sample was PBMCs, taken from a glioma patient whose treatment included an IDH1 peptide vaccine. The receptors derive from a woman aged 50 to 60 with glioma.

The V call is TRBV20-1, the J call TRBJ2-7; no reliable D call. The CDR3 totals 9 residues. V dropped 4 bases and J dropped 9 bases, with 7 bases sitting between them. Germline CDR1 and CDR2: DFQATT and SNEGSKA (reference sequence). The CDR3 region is CSAIEGQYF. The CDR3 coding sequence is TGCAGTGCTATAGAAGGGCAGTACTTC.

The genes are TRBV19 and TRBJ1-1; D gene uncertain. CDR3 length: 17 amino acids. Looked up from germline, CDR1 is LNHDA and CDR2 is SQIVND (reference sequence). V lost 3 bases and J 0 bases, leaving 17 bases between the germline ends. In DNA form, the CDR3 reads TGTGCCAGTAGTATTGAGGGCAGAGGTTACATGAACACTGAAGCTTTCTTT. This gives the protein CASSIEGRGYMNTEAFF.

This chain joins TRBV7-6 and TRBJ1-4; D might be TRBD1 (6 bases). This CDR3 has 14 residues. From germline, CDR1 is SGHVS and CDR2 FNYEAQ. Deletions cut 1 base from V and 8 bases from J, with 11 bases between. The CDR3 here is CASSLEAGAEKLFF. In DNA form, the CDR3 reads TGTGCCAGCAGCTTAGAGGCAGGGGCCGAAAAACTGTTTTTT.

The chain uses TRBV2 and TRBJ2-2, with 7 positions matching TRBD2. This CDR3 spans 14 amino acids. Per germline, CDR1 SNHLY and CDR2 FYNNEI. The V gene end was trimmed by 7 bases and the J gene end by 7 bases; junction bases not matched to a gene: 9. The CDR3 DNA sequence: TGTGCCAGCACCCTAACTAGCGAGGGCGGGGAGCTGTTTTTT. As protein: CASTLTSEGGELFF.

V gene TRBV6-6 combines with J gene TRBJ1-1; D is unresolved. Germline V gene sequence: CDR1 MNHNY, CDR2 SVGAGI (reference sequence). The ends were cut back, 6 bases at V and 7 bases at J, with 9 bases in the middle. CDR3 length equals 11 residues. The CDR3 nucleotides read TGTGCCAGCAGGACGGCAAGTGAAGCTTTCTTT. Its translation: CASRTASEAFF.

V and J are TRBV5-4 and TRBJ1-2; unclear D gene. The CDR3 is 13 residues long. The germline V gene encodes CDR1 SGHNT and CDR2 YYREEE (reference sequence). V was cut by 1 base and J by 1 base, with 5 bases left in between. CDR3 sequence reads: CASSLLDNYGYTF. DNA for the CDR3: TGTGCCAGCAGCTTGTTAGATAACTATGGCTACACCTTC.

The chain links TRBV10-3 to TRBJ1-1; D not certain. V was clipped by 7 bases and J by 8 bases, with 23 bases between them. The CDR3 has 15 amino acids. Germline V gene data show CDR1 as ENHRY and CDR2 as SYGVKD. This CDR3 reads CAINSKRVSEGEAFF. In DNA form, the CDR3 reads TGTGCCATCAACTCTAAAAGGGTTTCGGAAGGAGAAGCTTTCTTT.

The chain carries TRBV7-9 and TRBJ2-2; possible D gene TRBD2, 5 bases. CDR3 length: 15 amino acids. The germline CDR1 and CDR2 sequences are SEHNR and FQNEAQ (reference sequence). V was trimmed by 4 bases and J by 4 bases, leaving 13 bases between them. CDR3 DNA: TGTGCCAGCAGCTCCCGGAATAGCGCCACCGGGGAGCTGTTTTTT. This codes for CASSSRNSATGELFF.

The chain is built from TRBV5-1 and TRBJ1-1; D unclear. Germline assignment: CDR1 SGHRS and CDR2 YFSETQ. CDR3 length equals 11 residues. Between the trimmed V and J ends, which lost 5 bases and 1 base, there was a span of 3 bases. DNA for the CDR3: TGCGCCAGCAGGGCGAACACTGAAGCTTTCTTT. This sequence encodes CASRANTEAFF.

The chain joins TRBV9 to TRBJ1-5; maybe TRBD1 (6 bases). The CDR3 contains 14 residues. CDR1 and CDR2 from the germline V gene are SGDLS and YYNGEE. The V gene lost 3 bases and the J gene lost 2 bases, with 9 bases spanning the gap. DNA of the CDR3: TGTGCCAGCAGCGGGGACAACGGCAATCAGCCCCAGCATTTT. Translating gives CASSGDNGNQPQHF.

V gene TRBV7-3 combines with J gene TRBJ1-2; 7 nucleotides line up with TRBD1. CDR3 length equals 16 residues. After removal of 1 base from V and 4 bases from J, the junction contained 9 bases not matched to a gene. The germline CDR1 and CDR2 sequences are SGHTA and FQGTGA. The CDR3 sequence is CASSLKGAAKPYGYTF. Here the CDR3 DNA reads TGTGCCAGCAGCTTAAAGGGGGCGGCTAAACCCTATGGCTACACCTTC.

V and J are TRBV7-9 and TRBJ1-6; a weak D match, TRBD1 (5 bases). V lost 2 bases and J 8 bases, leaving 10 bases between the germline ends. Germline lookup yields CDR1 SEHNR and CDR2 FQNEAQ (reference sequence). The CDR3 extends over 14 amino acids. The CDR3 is CASSLQGRDSPLHF. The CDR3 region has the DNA TGTGCCAGCAGCTTACAGGGAAGGGATTCACCCCTCCACTTT.

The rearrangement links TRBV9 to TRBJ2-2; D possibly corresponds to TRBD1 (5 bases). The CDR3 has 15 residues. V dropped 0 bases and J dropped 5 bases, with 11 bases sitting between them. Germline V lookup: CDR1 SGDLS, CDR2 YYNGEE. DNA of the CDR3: TGTGCCAGCAGCGTAGGAGGCAGGGTTACCGGGGAGCTGTTTTTT. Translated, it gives CASSVGGRVTGELFF.

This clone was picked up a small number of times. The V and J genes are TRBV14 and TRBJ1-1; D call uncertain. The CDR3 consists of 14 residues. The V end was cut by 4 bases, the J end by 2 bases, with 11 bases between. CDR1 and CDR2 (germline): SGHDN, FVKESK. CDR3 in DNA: TGTGCCAGCAGCCGAAGGACGGGAAACACTGAAGCTTTCTTT. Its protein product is CASSRRTGNTEAFF. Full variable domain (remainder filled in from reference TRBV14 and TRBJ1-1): EAGVTQFPSHSVIEKGQTVTLRCDPISGHDNLYWYRRVMGKEIKFLLHFVKESKQDESGMPNNRFLAERTGGTYSTLKVQPAELEDSGVYFCASSRRTGNTEAFFGQGTRLTVV.

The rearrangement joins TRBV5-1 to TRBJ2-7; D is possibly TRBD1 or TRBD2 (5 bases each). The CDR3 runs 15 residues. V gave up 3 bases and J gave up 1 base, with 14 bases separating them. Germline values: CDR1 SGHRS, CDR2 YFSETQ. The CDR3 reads CASSSAGTASYEQYF. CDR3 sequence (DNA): TGCGCCAGCAGCTCGGCCGGGACGGCATCCTACGAGCAGTACTTC.

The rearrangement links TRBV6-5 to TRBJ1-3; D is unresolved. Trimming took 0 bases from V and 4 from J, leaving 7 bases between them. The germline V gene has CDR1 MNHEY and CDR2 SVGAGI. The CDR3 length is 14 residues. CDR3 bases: TGTGCCAGCAGTTACTCGAGTCAGGGAAACACCATATATTTT. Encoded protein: CASSYSSQGNTIYF.

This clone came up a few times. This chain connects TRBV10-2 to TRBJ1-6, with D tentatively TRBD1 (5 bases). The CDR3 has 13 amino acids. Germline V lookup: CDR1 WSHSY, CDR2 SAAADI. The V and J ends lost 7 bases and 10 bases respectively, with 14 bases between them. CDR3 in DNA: TGCGCCAGCAAAGGAGGGGAAAGGTCACCCCTCCACTTT. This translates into CASKGGERSPLHF.

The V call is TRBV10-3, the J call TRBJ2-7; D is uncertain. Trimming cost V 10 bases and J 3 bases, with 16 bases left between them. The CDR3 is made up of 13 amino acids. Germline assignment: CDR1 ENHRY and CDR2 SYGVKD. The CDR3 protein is CATTPTQSYEQYF. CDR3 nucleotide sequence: TGTGCCACGACCCCGACCCAGAGCTACGAGCAGTACTTC.

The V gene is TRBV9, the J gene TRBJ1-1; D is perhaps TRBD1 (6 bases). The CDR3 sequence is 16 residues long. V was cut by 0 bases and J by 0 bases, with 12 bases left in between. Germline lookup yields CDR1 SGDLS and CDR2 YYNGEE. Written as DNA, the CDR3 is TGTGCCAGCAGCGTAGGATGGGGGGCCCTGAACACTGAAGCTTTCTTT. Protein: CASSVGWGALNTEAFF.

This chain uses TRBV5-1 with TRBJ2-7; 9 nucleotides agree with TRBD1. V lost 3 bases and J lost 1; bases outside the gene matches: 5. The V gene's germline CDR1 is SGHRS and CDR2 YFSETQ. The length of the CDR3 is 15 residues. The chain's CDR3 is CASSSGQGGSYEQYF. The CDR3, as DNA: TGCGCCAGCAGCTCGGGACAGGGAGGTTCCTACGAGCAGTACTTC.

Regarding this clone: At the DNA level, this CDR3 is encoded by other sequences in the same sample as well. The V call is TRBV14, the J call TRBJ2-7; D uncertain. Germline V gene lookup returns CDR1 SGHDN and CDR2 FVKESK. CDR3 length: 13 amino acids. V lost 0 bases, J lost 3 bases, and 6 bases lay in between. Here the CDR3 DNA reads TGTGCCAGCAGCCAAGATCTTGGCTACGAGCAGTACTTC. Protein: CASSQDLGYEQYF.

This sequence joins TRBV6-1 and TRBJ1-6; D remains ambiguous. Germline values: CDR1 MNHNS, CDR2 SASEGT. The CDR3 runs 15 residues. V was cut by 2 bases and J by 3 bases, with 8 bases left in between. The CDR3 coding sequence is TGTGCCAGCAGTGAACCCCTTGGCTATAATTCACCCCTCCACTTT. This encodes CASSEPLGYNSPLHF.

CDR3 sequence (DNA): TGTGCCAGCAGTTCAGGACAGATAGACACTGAAGCTTTCTTT. It specifies CASSSGQIDTEAFF. The rearrangement uses TRBV6-5 and TRBJ1-1; the D gene is possibly TRBD1 (6 bases). V shed 4 bases and J shed 3 bases, with 12 bases lying between them. The CDR3 has 14 residues. Germline CDR1 MNHEY, CDR2 SVGAGI.

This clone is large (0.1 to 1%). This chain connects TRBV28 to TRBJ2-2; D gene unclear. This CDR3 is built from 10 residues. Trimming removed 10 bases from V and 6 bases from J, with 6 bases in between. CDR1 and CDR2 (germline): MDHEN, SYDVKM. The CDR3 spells CATHAGELFF. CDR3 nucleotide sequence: TGTGCCACGCATGCCGGGGAGCTGTTTTTT.

The DNA of the CDR3 is TGCGCCAGCAGCCACGGCAGGGGGCAGGTCACTGAAGCTTTCTTT. The encoded protein is CASSHGRGQVTEAFF. V gene TRBV5-1 combines with J gene TRBJ1-1; 8 nucleotides agree with TRBD1. The CDR3 consists of 15 residues. Trimming at V came to 4 bases and at J to 4 bases, leaving 9 bases not matched to a gene. CDR1 SGHRS and CDR2 YFSETQ come from the germline V gene.